The next 20 T cell receptor beta chains were all read from a single sample in a study of preoperative IRX-2 immunotherapy in early breast cancer. Described treatment: preoperative locoregional IRX-2 cytokine immunotherapy. Some clones are missing from TCRdb's copy, which holds only in-frame ones; the method was immunoSEQ multiplex PCR. This table has over 60,000 clones, roughly 95% appearing once. The material was obtained from a patient treated with IRX-2 immunotherapy. The receptors shown here come from a human donor with breast cancer.

This clone is a singleton in its sample. The gene calls are TRBV28 and TRBJ2-5; TRBD2 matches at 8 bases. This CDR3 contains 14 residues. V was clipped by 4 bases and J by 5 bases; unmatched bases: 6. In germline, CDR1 is MDHEN, CDR2 SYDVKM. The CDR3 region has the DNA TGTGCCAGCAGTTCCTCCGGGAGGGGCGAGACCCAGTACTTC. This encodes CASSSSGRGETQYF.

V usage is TRBV5-1 and J usage is TRBJ1-2; D possibly corresponds to TRBD1 (5 bases). The CDR3 runs 13 residues. V lost 4 bases to trimming and J lost 3 bases, with 10 bases between them. Germline V gene sequence: CDR1 SGHRS, CDR2 YFSETQ. The CDR3 sequence: CASSPGTHYGYTF. The CDR3 nucleotides are TGCGCCAGCAGCCCCGGGACCCACTATGGCTACACCTTC. Using reference TRBV5-1 and TRBJ1-2 for the parts outside the CDR3, the full variable domain is KAGVTQTPRYLIKTRGQQVTLSCSPISGHRSVSWYQQTPGQGLQFLFEYFSETQRNKGNFPGRFSGRQFSNSRSEMNVSTLELGDSALYLCASSPGTHYGYTFGSGTRLTVV.

This sequence joins TRBV4-2 and TRBJ2-7, with 7 nucleotides matching TRBD2. Trimming cost V 3 bases and J 2 bases; bases outside gene matches: 7. Germline loops: CDR1 LGHNA, CDR2 YNFKEQ. This CDR3 has 15 amino acids. CDR3 sequence: CASSHGSGAPYEQYF. Written as DNA, the CDR3 is TGTGCCAGCAGCCATGGGAGCGGGGCCCCCTACGAGCAGTACTTC.

In its sample, this clone ranks as medium-sized (0.01 to 0.1%). The V call is TRBV19, the J call TRBJ1-1, with unresolved D. Per germline, CDR1 LNHDA and CDR2 SQIVND (reference sequence). The CDR3 runs to 12 residues. The germline V and J ends were trimmed by 9 bases and 1 base, with 9 bases remaining between them. The CDR3 is CASGAGNTEAFF. In DNA, the CDR3 is TGTGCCAGCGGTGCCGGGAACACTGAAGCTTTCTTT.

The V and J genes are TRBV15 and TRBJ2-5; weak D call: TRBD2 (6 bases). Trimming left V 3 bases short and J 3 bases short, with 14 bases between. CDR3 length: 15 amino acids. Germline values: CDR1 LNHNV, CDR2 YYDKDF (reference sequence). The CDR3 protein is CATSRWRGAEETQYF. CDR3 in DNA: TGTGCCACCAGCAGGTGGCGCGGGGCCGAAGAGACCCAGTACTTC.

The chain combines TRBV6-5 with TRBJ1-3; D gene unclear. This CDR3 spans 11 amino acids. Germline lookup yields CDR1 MNHEY and CDR2 SVGAGI. Deletions cut 7 bases from V and 2 bases from J, with 3 bases between. The CDR3 is CASTAGNTIYF. As DNA, the CDR3 is TGTGCCAGCACTGCTGGAAACACCATATATTTT.

The chain is built from TRBV5-6 and TRBJ2-7, with 12 bases that match TRBD2. The trim removed 4 bases at V and 3 bases at J, leaving 11 bases unmatched. The germline gives CDR1 SGHDT, CDR2 YYEEEE. The CDR3 is 17 residues long. The CDR3 bases are TGTGCCAGCAGCGACACCGGGACTAGCGGGCGGGTCTACGAGCAGTACTTC. This sequence encodes CASSDTGTSGRVYEQYF.

V usage is TRBV10-2 and J usage is TRBJ2-7; TRBD2 aligns across 12 bases. Germline V gene sequence: CDR1 WSHSY, CDR2 SAAADI. With V trimmed by 8 bases and J by 3 bases, 5 bases remained unmatched. There are 14 residues in the CDR3. In DNA form, the CDR3 reads TGCGCCAGCTTACTAGCGGGGGGCAACTACGAGCAGTACTTC. It translates to CASLLAGGNYEQYF.

The V and J genes are TRBV28 and TRBJ2-3; D is ambiguous. In germline, CDR1 is MDHEN, CDR2 SYDVKM. Deletions cut 3 bases from V and 0 bases from J, with 4 bases between. The CDR3 consists of 13 residues. The CDR3 DNA reads TGTGCCAGCAGTTTCGACAGCACAGATACGCAGTATTTT. It specifies CASSFDSTDTQYF.

The chain carries TRBV4-1 and TRBJ2-1, with unresolved D. Trimming removed 1 base from V and 0 bases from J, with 4 bases in between. Germline V CDR1 and CDR2: MGHRA, YSYEKL. This CDR3 has 14 amino acids. The CDR3 here is CASSQGSSYNEQFF. CDR3 DNA sequence: TGCGCCAGCAGCCAAGGCAGCTCCTACAATGAGCAGTTCTTC.

This sequence joins TRBV19 and TRBJ2-3; 7 nucleotides agree with TRBD2. The germline V gene has CDR1 LNHDA and CDR2 SQIVND (reference sequence). This CDR3 has 17 amino acids. J gave up 8 bases and V 0 bases, and 14 bases lay outside the gene matches. This CDR3 is CASSIDRASGLQSTQYF. The CDR3 region has the DNA TGTGCCAGTAGTATAGATCGGGCTAGCGGATTGCAGAGTACGCAGTATTTT.

Points on this clone: One end of the junction fails to match germline, which may point to a read error. The V call is TRBV18, the J call TRBJ2-7; 8 bases align to TRBD2. The germline V gene has CDR1 KGHSH and CDR2 LQKENI. This CDR3 has 15 residues. CDR3 sequence: CASSPEGLAAYEQYF. The CDR3 coding sequence is TGTGCCAGTTCACCCGAAGGACTAGCCGCCTACGAGCAGTACTTC. Looking up the rest from reference TRBV18 and TRBJ2-7 gives the full variable domain: NAGVMQNPRHLVRRRGQEARLRCSPMKGHSHVYWYRQLPEEGLKFMVYLQKENIIDESGMPKERFSAEFPKEGPSILRIQQVVRGDSAAYFCASSPEGLAAYEQYFGPGTRLTVT.

The chain combines TRBV5-4 with TRBJ1-1; D uncertain. Germline V gene sequence: CDR1 SGHNT, CDR2 YYREEE (reference sequence). The CDR3 extends over 17 amino acids. Trimming took off 4 bases at V and 4 bases at J, with 23 bases between the two ends. DNA of the CDR3: TGTGCCAGCAGCCCCCAAGTGGCGGCGGCATCGGGCACTGAAGCTTTCTTT. Protein sequence: CASSPQVAAASGTEAFF.

The chain carries TRBV19 and TRBJ1-6; D ambiguous. The CDR3 extends over 15 amino acids. From germline, CDR1 is LNHDA and CDR2 SQIVND (reference sequence). Trimming stripped 4 bases from V and 3 bases from J, with 10 bases between. The CDR3: CASSTMTSYNSPLHF. CDR3 DNA sequence: TGTGCCAGTAGTACAATGACAAGCTATAATTCACCCCTCCACTTT.

V is TRBV7-8 and J is TRBJ2-1; D might be TRBD2 (6 bases). V was clipped by 5 bases and J by 3 bases, with 14 bases between them. In germline, CDR1 is SGHVS, CDR2 FQNEAQ. The length of the CDR3 is 15 residues. The chain's CDR3 is CASSLRDGSYNEQFF. In DNA, the CDR3 is TGTGCCAGCAGCCTAAGGGACGGGAGCTACAATGAGCAGTTCTTC. Full variable domain (outside the CDR3, taken from reference TRBV7-8 and TRBJ2-1): GAGVSQSPRYKVAKRGQDVALRCDPISGHVSLFWYQQALGQGPEFLTYFQNEAQLDKSGLPSDRFFAERPEGSVSTLKIQRTQQEDSAVYLCASSLRDGSYNEQFFGPGTRLTVL.

This rearrangement joins TRBV10-3 to TRBJ2-1; D remains ambiguous. The CDR3 has 16 residues. V was cut by 7 bases and J by 6 bases, with 22 bases left in between. Germline CDR1 and CDR2: ENHRY and SYGVKD. As DNA, the CDR3 is TGTGCCATCACCCTGAGTCCCTCCGGTCCCCCCAATGAGCAGTTCTTC. It encodes CAITLSPSGPPNEQFF.

This chain uses TRBV5-1 with TRBJ2-1; 11 nucleotides agree with TRBD2. This CDR3 is built from 15 residues. Trimming cost V 5 bases and J 7 bases; bases outside gene matches: 8. Per germline, CDR1 SGHRS and CDR2 YFSETQ. CDR3 DNA: TGCGCCAGCAGGGAGCTAGCGGGGGGCAAGAATGAGCAGTTCTTC. Protein: CASRELAGGKNEQFF.

About this clone itself: Germline is not matched at one junction end, which may reflect a read error. The genes are TRBV7-9 and TRBJ1-2; 9 positions match TRBD1. Germline V gene lookup returns CDR1 SEHNR and CDR2 FQNEAQ (reference sequence). This CDR3 comprises 14 residues. The CDR3 region is CASSRDRANYGYAF. In DNA form, the CDR3 reads TGTGCCAGCAGCCGGGACAGGGCGAACTATGGCTACGCCTTC.

This chain links TRBV29-1 with TRBJ1-2; no reliable D call. The V gene's germline CDR1 is SQVTM and CDR2 ANQGSEA. This CDR3 region has 13 residues. V gave up 3 bases and J gave up 1 base, with 9 bases separating them. The DNA of the CDR3 is TGCAGCGTTGATCGTCAGGATAACTATGGCTACACCTTC. As protein: CSVDRQDNYGYTF. Variable domain in full (rest from reference TRBV29-1 and TRBJ1-2): SAVISQKPSRDICQRGTSLTIQCQVDSQVTMMFWYRQQPGQSLTLIATANQGSEATYESGFVIDKFPISRPNLTFSTLTVSNMSPEDSSIYLCSVDRQDNYGYTFGSGTRLTVV.

The chain couples TRBV7-2 to TRBJ2-1; unclear D gene. V dropped 3 bases and J dropped 5 bases, with 5 bases sitting between them. Per the germline V gene, CDR1 is SGHTA and CDR2 is FQGNSA. CDR3 length: 12 amino acids. In nucleotides, the CDR3 is TGTGCCAGCAGCTTTAAAGACAATGAGCAGTTCTTC. This gives the protein CASSFKDNEQFF.